The clone carrying this TCR beta chain was detected once. What it binds is not known. This sample is part of a study of beta chain features in type 1 diabetes. Across the study: Healthy donors resembled patients in age, gender and cell yields. The study's findings and limits: Lower insertion and higher deletion counts appeared at VDJ junctions in type 1 diabetes patients. Researchers report that Type 1 diabetes patients had moderately but significantly shorter TCRB CDR3s across all four CD4+ subsets. Cells expressing TCR highly could be over-represented by cDNA sequencing.

Of the isolated RNA, all was reverse transcribed, and so the sequenced material was expressed TCRB transcripts. Data came from immunoSEQ multiplex PCR; TCRdb stores just in-frame clones and leaves some out. The table records 95,000 to 150,000 clones, about 15% of them present only once. Sorted populations were all over 95% pure. The CDR3 spans 15 residues. Trimming took 1 base from V and 3 from J, leaving 10 bases between them. The germline V gene encodes CDR1 SGHNT and CDR2 YENEEA. The receptor was isolated from a man aged 25 to 45 with type 1 diabetes. J is TRBJ1-3 and V is TRBV11-3; no firm D call. Sequenced input: central memory CD4+ T cells from blood. CDR3 sequence reads: CASSLVGTVGNTIYF. CDR3 coding DNA: TGTGCCAGCAGCTTAGTAGGAACGGTTGGAAACACCATATATTTT.